The clone carrying this T cell receptor (beta chain) has a count of ten or more. Its antigen is as yet unknown. The sample originates from a study of T cells in Graves' hyperthyroidism and ophthalmopathy. Study-wide results and caveats: Blood also contained most expanded thyroid clonotypes above 0.001.

Trimming cost V 0 bases and J 9 bases, with 15 bases left between them. CDR1 is SGHDT, CDR2 YYEEEE, per germline. The CDR3 spans 14 residues. Amplification of TCR beta CDR3 regions was performed using RNA transcripts as template. HTBI primers were the set used in a first-round RT-PCR of the TCR CDR3. TCRdb used MiXCR to reprocess the multiplex PCR reads, holding one entry per CDR3 protein. This table has 650,000 to 750,000 distinct CDR3 sequences, 14% appearing once. The sample comprised blood. The sequence derives from a young woman with Graves' hyperthyroidism. The chain joins TRBV5-6 to TRBJ1-2; tentatively, D is TRBD1 (6 bases). The CDR3 bases are TGTGCCAGCAGCTTGGCCGGGACACCTCACCGCTACACCTTC. It codes for CASSLAGTPHRYTF.